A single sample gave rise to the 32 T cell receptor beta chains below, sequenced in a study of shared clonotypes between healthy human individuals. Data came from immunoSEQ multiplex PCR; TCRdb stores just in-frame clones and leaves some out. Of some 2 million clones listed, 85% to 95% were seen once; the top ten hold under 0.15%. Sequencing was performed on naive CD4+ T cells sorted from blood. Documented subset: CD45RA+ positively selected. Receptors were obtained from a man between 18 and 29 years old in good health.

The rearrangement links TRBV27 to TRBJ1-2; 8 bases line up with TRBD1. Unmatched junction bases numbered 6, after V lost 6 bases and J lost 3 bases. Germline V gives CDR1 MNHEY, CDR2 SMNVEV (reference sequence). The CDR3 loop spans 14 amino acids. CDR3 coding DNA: TGTGCCAGCAGGGCCGGGACAGGCGACTATGGCTACACCTTC. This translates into CASRAGTGDYGYTF.

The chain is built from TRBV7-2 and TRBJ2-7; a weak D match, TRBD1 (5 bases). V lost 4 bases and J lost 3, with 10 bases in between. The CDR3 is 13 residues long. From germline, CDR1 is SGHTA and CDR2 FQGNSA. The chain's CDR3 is CASSSGRDYEQYF. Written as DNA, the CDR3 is TGTGCCAGCAGCTCGGGCAGGGACTACGAGCAGTACTTC.

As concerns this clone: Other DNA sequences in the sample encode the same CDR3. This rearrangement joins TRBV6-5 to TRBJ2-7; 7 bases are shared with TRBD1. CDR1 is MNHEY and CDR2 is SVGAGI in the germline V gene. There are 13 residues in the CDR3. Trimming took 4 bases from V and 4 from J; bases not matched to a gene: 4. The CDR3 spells CASSLDRTYEQYF. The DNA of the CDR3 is TGTGCCAGCAGTTTGGACAGGACGTACGAGCAGTACTTC.

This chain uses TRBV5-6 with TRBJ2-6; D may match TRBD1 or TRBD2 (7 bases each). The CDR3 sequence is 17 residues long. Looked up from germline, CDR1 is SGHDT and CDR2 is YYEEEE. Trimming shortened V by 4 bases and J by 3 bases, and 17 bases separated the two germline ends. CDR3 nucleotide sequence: TGTGCCAGCAGCCCACGGGGAGGGGGCCGTGGGGCCAACGTCCTGACTTTC. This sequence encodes CASSPRGGGRGANVLTF.

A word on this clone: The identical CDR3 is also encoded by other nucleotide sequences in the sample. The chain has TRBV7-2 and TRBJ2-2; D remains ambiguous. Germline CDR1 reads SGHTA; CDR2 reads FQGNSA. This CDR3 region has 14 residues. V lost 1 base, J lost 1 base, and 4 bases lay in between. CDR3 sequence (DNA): TGTGCCAGCAGCTTAGGGTTGAACACCGGGGAGCTGTTTTTT. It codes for CASSLGLNTGELFF.

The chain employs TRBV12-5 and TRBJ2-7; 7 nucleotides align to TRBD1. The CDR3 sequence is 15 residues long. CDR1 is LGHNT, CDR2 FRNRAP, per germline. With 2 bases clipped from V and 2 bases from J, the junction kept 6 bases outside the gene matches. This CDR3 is CASGLNSGTAYEQYF. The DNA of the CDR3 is TGTGCTAGTGGTTTGAACTCCGGGACAGCCTACGAGCAGTACTTC.

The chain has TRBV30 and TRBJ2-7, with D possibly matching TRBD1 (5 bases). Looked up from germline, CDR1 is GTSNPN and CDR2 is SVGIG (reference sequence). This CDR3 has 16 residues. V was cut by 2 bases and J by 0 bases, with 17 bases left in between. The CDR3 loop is CAWSLLGHMLSYEQYF. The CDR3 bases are TGTGCCTGGAGTCTATTAGGACATATGCTCTCCTACGAGCAGTACTTC.

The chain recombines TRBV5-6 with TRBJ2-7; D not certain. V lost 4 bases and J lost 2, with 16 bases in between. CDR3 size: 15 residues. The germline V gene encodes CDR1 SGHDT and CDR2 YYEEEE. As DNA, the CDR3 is TGTGCCAGCAGCCTGTTGGTAGCTTCGGCCTACGAGCAGTACTTC. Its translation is CASSLLVASAYEQYF. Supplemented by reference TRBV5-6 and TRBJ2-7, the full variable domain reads DAGVTQSPTHLIKTRGQQVTLRCSPKSGHDTVSWYQQALGQGPQFIFQYYEEEERQRGNFPDRFSGHQFPNYSSELNVNALLLGDSALYLCASSLLVASAYEQYFGPGTRLTVT.

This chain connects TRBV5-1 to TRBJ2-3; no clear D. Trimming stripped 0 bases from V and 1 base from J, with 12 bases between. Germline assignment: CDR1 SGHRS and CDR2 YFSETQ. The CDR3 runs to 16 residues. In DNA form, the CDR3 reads TGCGCCAGCAGCTTGGGAGGCTCCCAGGGCACAGATACGCAGTATTTT. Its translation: CASSLGGSQGTDTQYF.

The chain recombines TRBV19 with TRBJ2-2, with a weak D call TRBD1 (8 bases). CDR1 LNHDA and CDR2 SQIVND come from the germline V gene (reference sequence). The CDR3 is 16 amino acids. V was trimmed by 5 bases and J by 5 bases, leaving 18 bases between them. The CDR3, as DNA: TGTGCCAGTAGTCCACGGACAGGGAGGGGGACCGGGGAGCTGTTTTTT. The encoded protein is CASSPRTGRGTGELFF.

CDR3 protein: CASSLAPFGSGANVLTF. In DNA, the CDR3 is TGCGCCAGCAGCTTGGCCCCTTTTGGCTCTGGGGCCAACGTCCTGACTTTC. The gene calls are TRBV5-1 and TRBJ2-6; D not certain. Germline loops: CDR1 SGHRS, CDR2 YFSETQ. V was cut by 0 bases and J by 0 bases, with 10 bases left in between. CDR3 length equals 17 residues.

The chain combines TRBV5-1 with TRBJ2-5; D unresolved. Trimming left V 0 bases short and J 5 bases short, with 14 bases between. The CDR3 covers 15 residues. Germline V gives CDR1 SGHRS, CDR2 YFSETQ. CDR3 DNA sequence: TGCGCCAGCAGCTTGGCTGGCGGTGCCTCGGAGACCCAGTACTTC. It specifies CASSLAGGASETQYF.

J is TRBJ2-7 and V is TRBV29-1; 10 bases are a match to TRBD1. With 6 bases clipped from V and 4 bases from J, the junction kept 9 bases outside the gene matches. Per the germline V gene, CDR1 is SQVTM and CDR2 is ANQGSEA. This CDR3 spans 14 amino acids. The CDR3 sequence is CSVDSGQGRYEQYF. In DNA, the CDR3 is TGCAGCGTGGACTCGGGACAGGGGAGATACGAGCAGTACTTC.

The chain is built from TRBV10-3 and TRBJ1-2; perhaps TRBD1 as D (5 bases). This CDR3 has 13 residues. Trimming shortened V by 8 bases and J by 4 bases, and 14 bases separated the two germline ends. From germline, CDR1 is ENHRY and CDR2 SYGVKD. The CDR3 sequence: CAIGGGDPYGYTF. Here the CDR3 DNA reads TGTGCCATCGGAGGAGGGGACCCCTATGGCTACACCTTC.

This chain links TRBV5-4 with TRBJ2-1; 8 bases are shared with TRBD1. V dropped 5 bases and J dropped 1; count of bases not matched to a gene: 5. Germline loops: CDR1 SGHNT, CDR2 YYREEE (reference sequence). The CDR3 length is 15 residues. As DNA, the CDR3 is TGTGCCAGCAGACCAACAGGGGGGTCCTACAATGAGCAGTTCTTC. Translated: CASRPTGGSYNEQFF.

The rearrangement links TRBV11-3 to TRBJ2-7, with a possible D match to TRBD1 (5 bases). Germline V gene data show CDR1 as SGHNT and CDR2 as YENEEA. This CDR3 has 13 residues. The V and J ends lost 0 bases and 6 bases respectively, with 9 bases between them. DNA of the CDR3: TGTGCCAGCAGCTTAGACAGGGCTCGCGAGCAGTACTTC. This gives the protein CASSLDRAREQYF.

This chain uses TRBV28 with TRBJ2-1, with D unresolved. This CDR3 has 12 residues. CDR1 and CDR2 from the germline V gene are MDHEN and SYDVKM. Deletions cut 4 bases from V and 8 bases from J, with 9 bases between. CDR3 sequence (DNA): TGTGCCAGCAGTTCGGCGGAGCATGAGCAGTTCTTC. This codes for CASSSAEHEQFF.

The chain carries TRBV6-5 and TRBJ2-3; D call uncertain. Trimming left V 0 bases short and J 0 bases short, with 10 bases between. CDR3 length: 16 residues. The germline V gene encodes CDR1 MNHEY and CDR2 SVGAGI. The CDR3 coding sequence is TGTGCCAGCAGTTACTCGAGGCTGACTAGCACAGATACGCAGTATTTT. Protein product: CASSYSRLTSTDTQYF.

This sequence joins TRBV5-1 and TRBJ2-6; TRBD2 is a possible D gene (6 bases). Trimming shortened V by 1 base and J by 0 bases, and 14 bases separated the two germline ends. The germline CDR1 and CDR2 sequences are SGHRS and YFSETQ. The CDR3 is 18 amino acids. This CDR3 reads CASSLTGTANSGANVLTF. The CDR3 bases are TGCGCCAGCAGCTTGACGGGGACTGCCAACTCTGGGGCCAACGTCCTGACTTTC.

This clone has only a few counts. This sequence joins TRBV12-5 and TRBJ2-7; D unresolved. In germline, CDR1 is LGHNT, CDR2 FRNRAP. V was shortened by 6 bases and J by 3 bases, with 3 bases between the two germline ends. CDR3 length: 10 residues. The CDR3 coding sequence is TGTGCTAGTGGAAACTACGAGCAGTACTTC. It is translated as CASGNYEQYF.

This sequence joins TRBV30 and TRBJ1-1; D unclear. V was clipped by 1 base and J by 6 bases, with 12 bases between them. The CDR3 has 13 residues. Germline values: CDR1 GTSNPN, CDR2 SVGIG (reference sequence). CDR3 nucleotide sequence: TGTGCCTGGAGTGGCCTTACCAAGGCTGAAGCTTTCTTT. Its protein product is CAWSGLTKAEAFF.

In DNA form, the CDR3 reads TGTGCCTGGAGTGTACTGGGGACAGGGGAGTACGAGCAGTACTTC. It codes for CAWSVLGTGEYEQYF. The chain combines TRBV30 with TRBJ2-7, with 10 bases matching TRBD1. The CDR3 runs to 15 residues. Germline V CDR1 and CDR2: GTSNPN, SVGIG (reference sequence). V lost 0 bases and J lost 4; bases outside the gene matches: 6. The full variable domain, in which reference TRBV30 and TRBJ2-7 provide the parts outside the CDR3, is SQTIHQWPATLVQPVGSPLSLECTVEGTSNPNLYWYRQAAGRGLQLLFYSVGIGQISSEVPQNLSASRPQDRQFILSSKKLLLSDSGFYLCAWSVLGTGEYEQYFGPGTRLTVT.

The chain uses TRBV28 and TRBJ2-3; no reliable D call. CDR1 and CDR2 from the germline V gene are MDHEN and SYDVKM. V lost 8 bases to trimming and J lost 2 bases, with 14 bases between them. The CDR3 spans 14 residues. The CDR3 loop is CASRQGRLTDTQYF. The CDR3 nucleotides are TGTGCCAGCCGACAAGGTCGACTCACAGATACGCAGTATTTT.

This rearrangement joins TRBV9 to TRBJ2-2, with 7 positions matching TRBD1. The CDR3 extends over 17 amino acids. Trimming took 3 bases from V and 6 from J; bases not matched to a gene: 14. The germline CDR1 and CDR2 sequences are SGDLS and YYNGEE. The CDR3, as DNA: TGTGCCAGCAGCGGAGGACAGGCCGACCTCAATGCCGGGGAGCTGTTTTTT. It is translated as CASSGGQADLNAGELFF.

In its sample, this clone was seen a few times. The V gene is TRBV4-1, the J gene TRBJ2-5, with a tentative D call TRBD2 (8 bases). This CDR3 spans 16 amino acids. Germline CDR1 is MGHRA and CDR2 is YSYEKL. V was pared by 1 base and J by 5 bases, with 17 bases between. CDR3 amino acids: CASSQALGGGGETQYF. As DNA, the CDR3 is TGCGCCAGCAGCCAAGCCCTAGGGGGCGGGGGGGAGACCCAGTACTTC.

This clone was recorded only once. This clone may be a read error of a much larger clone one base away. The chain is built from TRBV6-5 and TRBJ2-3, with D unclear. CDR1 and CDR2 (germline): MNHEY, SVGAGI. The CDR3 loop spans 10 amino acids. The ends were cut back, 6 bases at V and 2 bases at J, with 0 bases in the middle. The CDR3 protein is CASSTDTQYF. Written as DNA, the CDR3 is TGTGCCAGCAGCACAGATACGCAGTATTTT.

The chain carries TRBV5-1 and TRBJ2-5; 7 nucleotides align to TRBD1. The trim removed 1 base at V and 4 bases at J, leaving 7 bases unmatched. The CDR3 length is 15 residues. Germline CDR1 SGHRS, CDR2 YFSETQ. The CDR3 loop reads CASSLSTGVGETQYF. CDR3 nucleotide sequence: TGCGCCAGCAGCTTGTCCACAGGGGTGGGAGAGACCCAGTACTTC.

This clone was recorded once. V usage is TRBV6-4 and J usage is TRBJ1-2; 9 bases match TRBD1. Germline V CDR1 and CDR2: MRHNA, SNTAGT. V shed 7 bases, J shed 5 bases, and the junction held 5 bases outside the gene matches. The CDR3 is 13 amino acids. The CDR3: CASTDRGNYGYTF. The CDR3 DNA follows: TGTGCCAGCACCGACAGGGGGAATTATGGCTACACCTTC.

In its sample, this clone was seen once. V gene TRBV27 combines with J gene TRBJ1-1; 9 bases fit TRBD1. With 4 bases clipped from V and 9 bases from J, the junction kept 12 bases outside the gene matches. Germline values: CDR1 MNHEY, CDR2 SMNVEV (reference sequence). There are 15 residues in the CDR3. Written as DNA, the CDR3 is TGTGCCAGCAGTTCTCTTATTCTTGACAGGGGGAAAGCTTTCTTT. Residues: CASSSLILDRGKAFF.

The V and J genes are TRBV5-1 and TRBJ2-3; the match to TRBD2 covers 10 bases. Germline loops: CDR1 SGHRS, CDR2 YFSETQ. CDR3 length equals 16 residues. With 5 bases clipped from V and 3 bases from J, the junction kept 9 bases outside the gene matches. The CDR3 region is CASSHSTSGVTDTQYF. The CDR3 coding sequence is TGCGCCAGCAGTCATTCTACTAGCGGGGTTACAGATACGCAGTATTTT.

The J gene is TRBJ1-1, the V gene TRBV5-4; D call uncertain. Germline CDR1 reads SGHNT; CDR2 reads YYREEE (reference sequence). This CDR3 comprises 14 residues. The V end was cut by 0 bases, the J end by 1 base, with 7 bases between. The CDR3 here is CASSLAHQNTEAFF. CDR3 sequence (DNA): TGTGCCAGCAGCTTGGCCCATCAGAACACTGAAGCTTTCTTT.

CDR3 in amino acids: CASSLHPTNEKLFF. The CDR3 DNA follows: TGTGCCAGCAGCTTACACCCAACTAATGAAAAACTGTTTTTT. This chain links TRBV11-1 with TRBJ1-4, with D unresolved. Trimming pared 2 bases from V and 0 bases from J, leaving 4 bases between. This CDR3 region has 14 residues. CDR1 and CDR2 from the germline V gene are SGHAT and FQDESV (reference sequence).